This T cell receptor (beta chain) was sequenced during a study of regulatory T cells in long-lasting Graves disease. This clonotype was observed a few times. What it binds is not known. CDR3 regions were amplified by Arm-PCR using iRepertoire HTBI primers to build TCR beta libraries. TCRdb redid the calling of the multiplex PCR reads with MiXCR, one entry per CDR3 protein. The repertoire holds around 480,000 distinct CDR3 sequences, with around 15% as singletons. The CDR3 sequence is 15 residues long. V gave up 2 bases and J gave up 2 bases; unmatched junction bases: 4. The V gene's germline CDR1 is MNHEY and CDR2 SVGEGT. General study findings and limits: Accuracy could have been hurt by small sample size.

As for time point: newly diagnosed GD, antithyroid drugs for less than 3 months. RNA isolated from PBMCs was used to make the TCR library. Patients with Graves' disease were diagnosed by American Thyroid Association guidelines. Each patient gave approximately 9.2 milliliters of EDTA-anticoagulated peripheral blood. This same sample was also taken into another study, of T cells in Graves' hyperthyroidism and ophthalmopathy. Per that paper: Most clonotypes expanded in thyroid above 0.001 were likewise present in blood.

The receptor's source is a man aged 35-49 years with Graves disease. The chain uses TRBV6-2 or TRBV6-3 and TRBJ2-3, with 7 bases aligning to TRBD2. The material sequenced was peripheral blood mononuclear cells (PBMCs), taken at new diagnosis, from a patient treated with antithyroid drugs. The CDR3 is CASSYLAANTDTQYF. CDR3 coding DNA: TGTGCCAGCAGTTACCTAGCGGCTAACACAGATACGCAGTATTTT.